A selection of T cell receptor beta chains follows, all from one sample in a study of CD8+ T cells in alopecia areata. Clones were read by immunoSEQ multiplex PCR, and TCRdb kept only the in-frame ones, dropping some. The table has about 130,000 clones, approximately 49% seen once. The sample in question was CD8+ T cells sorted from blood, obtained at week 0. Every receptor here comes from a human donor with alopecia areata. Each CDR3 is given with its conserved first and last residue. D genes are given only for firm matches. Expanded clones get a size class; other rows say once, few or many, or leave the size out.

TRBV7-9	TRBD1	.	TRBJ2-5	CASSSRDRGQETQYF	TGTGCCAGCAGCTCCCGGGACAGGGGGCAAGAGACCCAGTACTTC
TRBV12-5	.	.	TRBJ1-5	CASGWGHEGNQPQHF	TGTGCTAGTGGTTGGGGGCATGAGGGCAATCAGCCCCAGCATTTT
TRBV7-6	.	.	TRBJ2-7	CASSPRGTYEQYF	TGTGCCAGCAGCCCACGGGGAACCTACGAGCAGTACTTC
TRBV7-2	.	few	TRBJ2-7	CASSSRVYEQYF	TGTGCCAGCAGCTCCCGGGTCTACGAGCAGTACTTC
TRBV25-1	TRBD2	.	TRBJ2-1	CASSRTSGGEQFF	TGTGCCAGCAGTCGGACTAGCGGGGGGGAGCAGTTCTTC
TRBV29-1	TRBD1	few	TRBJ2-1	CSVEDRGTYNEQFF	TGCAGCGTGGAGGACAGGGGCACCTACAATGAGCAGTTCTTC
TRBV7-8	TRBD1	once	TRBJ1-1	CASSLAQGTAEAFF	TGTGCCAGCAGCTTAGCGCAAGGGACAGCCGAAGCTTTCTTT
TRBV29-1	TRBD1	few	TRBJ2-7	CSDPTGCYEQYF	TGCAGCGACCCGACAGGGTGCTACGAGCAGTACTTC
TRBV4-1	.	few	TRBJ1-2	CASPNYGQDNGYTF	TGCGCCAGCCCAAATTACGGGCAGGATAATGGCTACACCTTC
TRBV6-5	.	few	TRBJ2-5	CASSRDQETQYF	TGTGCCAGCAGCCGGGACCAAGAGACCCAGTACTTC
TRBV27	TRBD1	few	TRBJ1-1	CASSSGGTEAFF	TGTGCCAGCAGTTCAGGGGGGACTGAAGCTTTCTTT
TRBV30	.	.	TRBJ2-1	CAWSVGRFHEQFF	TGTGCCTGGAGTGTCGGACGATTTCATGAGCAGTTCTTC
TRBV27	.	.	TRBJ2-5	CASSGGETQYF	TGTGCCAGCAGTGGGGGTGAGACCCAGTACTTC
TRBV27	.	few	TRBJ1-6	CASSYETGSPLHF	TGTGCCAGCAGTTATGAGACAGGATCACCCCTCCACTTT
TRBV29-1	.	.	TRBJ1-1	CSVLQGAEAFF	TGCAGCGTTTTACAGGGTGCTGAAGCTTTCTTT
TRBV27	.	.	TRBJ2-1	CASSLRSSSYNEQFF	TGTGCCAGCAGCTTACGGTCTAGCTCCTACAATGAGCAGTTCTTC
TRBV2	.	.	TRBJ2-7	CASSEGVGFPYEQYF	TGTGCCAGCAGTGAAGGAGTAGGTTTCCCCTACGAGCAGTACTTC
TRBV5-6	TRBD2	.	TRBJ2-1	CASSLELAGWNEQFF	TGTGCCAGCAGCTTGGAACTAGCGGGGTGGAATGAGCAGTTCTTC
TRBV4-2	.	once	TRBJ2-5	CASSLGGRETQYF	TGTGCCAGCAGCCTCGGGGGCAGGGAGACCCAGTACTTC
TRBV5-1	.	.	TRBJ2-7	CASSLRPGRSAHEQYF	TGCGCCAGCAGCTTACGCCCCGGCAGGTCGGCCCACGAGCAGTACTTC
TRBV6-5	TRBD1	.	TRBJ2-7	CASSYGGTGGYEQYF	TGTGCCAGCAGTTACGGAGGGACAGGGGGCTACGAGCAGTACTTC
TRBV18	TRBD2	.	TRBJ2-3	CASSPGGEPTDTQYF	TGTGCCAGCTCACCAGGGGGGGAACCCACAGATACGCAGTATTTT
TRBV7-3	.	.	TRBJ1-1	CASSLDGPNTEAFF	TGTGCCAGCAGCCTAGACGGGCCTAACACTGAAGCTTTCTTT
TRBV7-9	.	.	TRBJ2-7	CASSQEGVRSYEQYF	TGTGCCAGCAGCCAAGAAGGGGTCCGCTCCTACGAGCAGTACTTC
TRBV13	.	.	TRBJ2-2	CASSRLVSNTGELFF	TGTGCCAGCAGCCGCCTCGTCTCGAACACCGGGGAGCTGTTTTTT
TRBV2	TRBD2	.	TRBJ2-7	CASGKRDGYEQYF	TGTGCCAGCGGGAAGCGGGACGGCTACGAGCAGTACTTC
TRBV5-6	TRBD2	many	TRBJ2-5	CASSNGLAGGTEETQYF	TGTGCCAGCAGCAACGGACTAGCGGGGGGGACTGAAGAGACCCAGTACTTC
TRBV5-6	.	.	TRBJ1-5	CASSYRGSYSNQPQHF	TGTGCCAGCAGCTACAGAGGTAGCTATAGCAATCAGCCCCAGCATTTT
TRBV6-1	.	few	TRBJ1-6	CASSEVRTISPLHF	TGTGCCAGCAGTGAAGTTCGAACAATTTCACCCCTCCACTTT
TRBV30	TRBD2	.	TRBJ2-3	CAWSVRSGGFPGLADTQYF	TGTGCCTGGAGTGTACGAAGCGGGGGTTTCCCCGGCTTGGCAGATACGCAGTATTTT
TRBV30	.	.	TRBJ2-1	CAFPLPGRRYNEQFF	TGTGCCTTCCCTTTGCCGGGACGACGTTACAATGAGCAGTTCTTC
TRBV11-2	TRBD2	.	TRBJ2-5	CASSPSGGALQETQYF	TGTGCCAGCAGCCCAAGCGGGGGGGCGCTCCAAGAGACCCAGTACTTC
TRBV5-6	.	few	TRBJ1-2	CASSLIDGYTF	TGTGCCAGCAGCTTGATTGATGGCTACACCTTC
TRBV30	.	.	TRBJ2-7	CAWSVGASYEQYF	TGTGCCTGGAGTGTCGGAGCCTCCTACGAGCAGTACTTC
TRBV6-4	TRBD1	few	TRBJ2-7	CASSEGDSSYEQYF	TGTGCCAGCAGTGAAGGGGACAGCTCCTACGAGCAGTACTTC
TRBV27	.	.	TRBJ2-7	CASSYQRSQIEQYF	TGTGCCAGCAGTTACCAACGGTCTCAGATCGAGCAGTACTTC
TRBV29-1	.	.	TRBJ1-3	CSVAPLGLGNTIYF	TGCAGCGTTGCCCCACTAGGGTTAGGAAACACCATATATTTT
TRBV7-9	TRBD1	.	TRBJ2-7	CASRHSGTGLGEQYF	TGTGCCAGCAGACATTCTGGGACAGGGCTCGGCGAGCAGTACTTC
TRBV6-1	TRBD1	.	TRBJ1-5	CASSGQGLDQPQHF	TGTGCCAGCAGTGGACAGGGGCTCGATCAGCCCCAGCATTTT
TRBV7-2	TRBD1	.	TRBJ1-1	CASSPGQGNTEAFF	TGTGCCAGCAGCCCAGGACAGGGGAACACTGAAGCTTTCTTT
TRBV13	TRBD2	.	TRBJ2-1	CASSFPGGYNEQFF	TGTGCCAGCAGCTTCCCGGGGGGCTACAATGAGCAGTTCTTC
TRBV5-1	.	.	TRBJ2-1	CASSFRDAYNEQFF	TGCGCCAGCAGCTTTAGGGATGCCTACAATGAGCAGTTCTTC
TRBV29-1	TRBD2	.	TRBJ2-1	CSERGAGNEQFF	TGCAGCGAGCGGGGGGCGGGGAATGAGCAGTTCTTC
TRBV27	TRBD2	.	TRBJ2-5	CASQVLAGQETQYF	TGTGCCAGCCAGGTACTAGCGGGCCAAGAGACCCAGTACTTC
TRBV30	.	once	TRBJ2-5	CAWSVSETQYF	TGTGCCTGGAGTGTATCAGAGACCCAGTACTTC
TRBV7-9	TRBD1	few	TRBJ2-1	CASSLGQGIGWSNEQFF	TGTGCCAGCAGCTTAGGACAGGGGATAGGGTGGAGCAATGAGCAGTTCTTC
TRBV7-9	TRBD2	few	TRBJ2-5	CASSPRTSGGETQYF	TGTGCCAGCAGCCCCCGGACTAGCGGGGGAGAGACCCAGTACTTC
TRBV30	.	.	TRBJ1-2	CAWSPSGHIYGYTF	TGTGCCTGGAGCCCGTCGGGGCACATCTATGGCTACACCTTC
TRBV4-1	.	.	TRBJ2-7	CASSPLPGSYEQYF	TGCGCCAGCAGCCCCCTACCGGGATCCTACGAGCAGTACTTC
TRBV27	.	few	TRBJ2-7	CASSFSGVGYEQYF	TGTGCCAGCAGTTTTTCGGGCGTAGGGTACGAGCAGTACTTC
TRBV5-6	.	.	TRBJ2-7	CASSLASTYEQYF	TGTGCCAGCAGCTTGGCCAGCACCTACGAGCAGTACTTC
TRBV6-6	.	.	TRBJ2-7	CASSVTTSYEQYF	TGTGCCAGCAGCGTGACAACCTCCTACGAGCAGTACTTC
TRBV6-5	TRBD2	.	TRBJ2-5	CASSSRLADTQYF	TGTGCCAGCAGTTCAAGACTAGCAGACACCCAGTACTTC
TRBV9	.	.	TRBJ1-5	CASSVGGSSNQPQHF	TGTGCCAGCAGCGTAGGGGGGTCGAGCAATCAGCCCCAGCATTTT